Listed here is a single TCR beta chain. These data belong to a study of blood T cell repertoires in COVID-19. Sequencing was performed with immunoSEQ multiplex PCR; in TCRdb, only in-frame clones are kept and a portion is missing. Among 90,000 or so clones listed, roughly 86% were seen once. This clonotype was sampled from a human donor in a cohort sampled during active COVID-19. Input material: peripheral blood.

The CDR3 DNA is TGTGCCAGCAGTTACCGAGCTAGGGGAACTGAAGCTTTCTTT. Residues: CASSYRARGTEAFF. The chain combines TRBV6-5 with TRBJ1-1, with D tentatively TRBD1 (5 bases). The CDR3 has 14 residues. The germline CDR1 and CDR2 sequences are MNHEY and SVGAGI. V was pared by 2 bases and J by 5 bases, with 12 bases between.